Listed below are T cell receptor beta chains from one sample, sequenced in a study of T cells in Graves' hyperthyroidism and ophthalmopathy. TCRdb recomputed calls from the multiplex PCR reads with MiXCR, one row per CDR3 protein. The sample lists about 500,000 distinct CDR3 sequences; about 16% were seen once. The sample comprised blood. These receptors originate from a woman in her 30s with Graves' ophthalmopathy. Both conserved end residues are part of each CDR3. Fields, in order: clone size, V gene, D gene, J gene, CDR3 protein, CDR3 DNA. A D gene is named only where the DNA matches it firmly. A clone size is listed for some rows: how often the clone was seen (once, few, many), or a class if it is expanded.

abundance: many
v_gene: TRBV5-1
d_gene: TRBD1
j_gene: TRBJ2-2
CDR3aa: CASSYRTGTTGELFF
CDR3nt: TGCGCCAGCAGCTACAGGACAGGGACCACCGGGGAGCTGTTTTTT

abundance: many
v_gene: TRBV15
d_gene: -
j_gene: TRBJ2-7
CDR3aa: CATSRDGYEQYF
CDR3nt: TGTGCCACCAGCAGAGATGGCTACGAGCAGTACTTC

abundance: many
v_gene: TRBV28
d_gene: -
j_gene: TRBJ2-7
CDR3aa: CASILQGKSYEQYF
CDR3nt: TGTGCCAGCATCCTCCAGGGGAAATCCTACGAGCAGTACTTC

abundance: few
v_gene: TRBV5-4
d_gene: -
j_gene: TRBJ2-3
CDR3aa: CASSLYGGTDTQYF
CDR3nt: TGTGCCAGCAGCTTATACGGGGGAACAGATACGCAGTATTTT

abundance: many
v_gene: TRBV7-2
d_gene: -
j_gene: TRBJ2-7
CDR3aa: CASSFSSGQPTYEQYF
CDR3nt: TGTGCCAGCAGCTTTTCCTCTGGACAGCCGACCTACGAGCAGTACTTC

abundance: few
v_gene: TRBV9
d_gene: TRBD1
j_gene: TRBJ1-1
CDR3aa: CASSETGITEAFF
CDR3nt: TGTGCCAGCAGTGAGACAGGGATCACTGAAGCTTTCTTT

abundance: -
v_gene: TRBV27
d_gene: -
j_gene: TRBJ1-1
CDR3aa: CASRNTPFITEAFF
CDR3nt: TGTGCCAGCAGGAATACCCCTTTCATCACTGAAGCTTTCTTT

abundance: -
v_gene: TRBV19
d_gene: TRBD2
j_gene: TRBJ2-7
CDR3aa: CASSIDELAGDHEQYF
CDR3nt: TGTGCCAGTAGTATAGACGAACTAGCGGGAGATCACGAGCAGTACTTC

abundance: few
v_gene: TRBV20-1
d_gene: -
j_gene: TRBJ2-7
CDR3aa: CSALDTRDLEQYF
CDR3nt: TGCAGTGCTCTGGACACCCGCGATTTGGAGCAGTACTTC

abundance: many
v_gene: TRBV20-1
d_gene: -
j_gene: TRBJ2-1
CDR3aa: CSASQGNEQFF
CDR3nt: TGCAGTGCTTCTCAGGGGAATGAGCAGTTCTTC